Below, one TCR beta chain is given with its context. How the authors handled the data: Reference gene primer amplification yielded estimated nucleated cell counts. TCRdb's copy holds only in-frame clones and misses some; the assay was immunoSEQ multiplex PCR. The D gene and trimming were derived from the DNA, and the V and J assignments and clone size from that table. The profile covers about 180,000 clones, with 80% to 85% appearing a single time and about 8.3% taken by the ten largest. This entry is derived from a study of blood T cell repertoires in COVID-19. Study information: COVID-19 samples, acute and convalescent, were from the United States, Italy and Spain.

Per germline, CDR1 SGHNT and CDR2 YYREEE (reference sequence). This CDR3 is 14 amino acids long. V shed 4 bases and J shed 5 bases, with 15 bases lying between them. The rearrangement links TRBV5-4 to TRBJ2-5, with a weak D call TRBD1 (6 bases). The source material was peripheral blood. This clonotype was obtained from a woman in her 70s with COVID-19, enrolled during active disease. The CDR3 nucleotides read TGTGCCAGCAGCAGTACAGGGCGCGAGGAGACCCAGTACTTC. Encoded protein: CASSSTGREETQYF.